This passage covers 18 T cell receptor beta chains from one sample sequenced in a study of shared clonotypes between healthy human individuals (dated by TCRdb to 2018 to 2020). Libraries were made using the immunoSEQ multiplex PCR assay. TCRdb took over this immuneACCESS table, retaining in-frame rearrangements with V and J assigned. Such tables are incomplete; in checked studies, under half of the missing clones stem from an unresolved V gene, and the remainder is unexplained. This sample gives about 990,000 clones in total; around 78% of them show up just once. The ten largest clones take up 0.5% to 0.65% of the sample. What was sequenced was memory CD4+ T cells from PBMCs. The sample's cell subset or site label is to be understood as: CD45RA-negative fraction. These receptors were obtained from a man between 18 and 35 years old in good health. Some clones in this sample may be carry-over from other donors' samples.

The chain recombines TRBV6-5 with TRBJ2-1; TRBD2 agrees at 9 bases. CDR1 is MNHEY and CDR2 is SVGAGI in the germline V gene. The CDR3 covers 15 residues. V lost 4 bases to trimming and J lost 8 bases; unmatched junction nucleotides: 9. CDR3 residues: CASSFKLAGTHEQFF. The CDR3 DNA is TGTGCCAGCAGTTTCAAACTAGCGGGTACCCATGAGCAGTTCTTC.

The chain carries TRBV2 and TRBJ2-7, with a tentative D call TRBD2 (6 bases). The CDR3 runs to 15 residues. The V end was cut by 8 bases, the J end by 0 bases, with 17 bases between. Germline V CDR1 and CDR2: SNHLY, FYNNEI. In DNA, the CDR3 is TGTGCCAGCGGCGCCAGGATGGGACTCTCCTACGAGCAGTACTTC. This sequence encodes CASGARMGLSYEQYF.

The chain's CDR3 is CASETSYSGNTIYF. The CDR3 nucleotides read TGTGCCAGCGAAACGTCGTACTCTGGAAACACCATATATTTT. The chain uses TRBV28 and TRBJ1-3, with D unclear. The CDR3 covers 14 residues. Trimming shortened V by 8 bases and J by 0 bases, and 11 bases separated the two germline ends. CDR1 and CDR2 (germline): MDHEN, SYDVKM. Combining the CDR3 with reference TRBV28 and TRBJ1-3 gives the whole variable domain DVKVTQSSRYLVKRTGEKVFLECVQDMDHENMFWYRQDPGLGLRLIYFSYDVKMKEKGDIPEGYSVSREKKERFSLILESASTNQTSMYLCASETSYSGNTIYFGEGSWLTVV.

The CDR3, as DNA: TGTGCCACACAGCCGGACAGGGAATCACCCCTCCACTTT. It encodes CATQPDRESPLHF. The V gene is TRBV10-3, the J gene TRBJ1-6, with 8 nucleotides matching TRBD1. The CDR3 has 13 residues. CDR1 and CDR2 (germline): ENHRY, SYGVKD. The junction had 9 bases not matched to a gene; V was cut back by 10 bases and J by 10 bases.

On this clone itself: The same CDR3 also results from other DNA sequences found in this sample. This chain links TRBV4-2 with TRBJ2-3; D uncertain. Germline CDR1 reads LGHNA; CDR2 reads YNFKEQ. The CDR3 runs 13 residues. With 0 bases removed from V and 3 bases from J, the gap between germline ends came to 4 bases. The CDR3 coding sequence is TGTGCCAGCAGCCAAGATTTGACAGATACGCAGTATTTT. It codes for CASSQDLTDTQYF.

J is TRBJ2-7 and V is TRBV2; D is possibly TRBD1 (6 bases). Germline CDR1 reads SNHLY; CDR2 reads FYNNEI. The V end was cut by 5 bases, the J end by 7 bases, with 9 bases between. The CDR3 runs to 11 residues. CDR3 sequence reads: CASSFQGEQYF. Written as DNA, the CDR3 is TGTGCCAGCAGTTTCCAGGGGGAGCAGTACTTC.

The V gene is TRBV6-6, the J gene TRBJ2-7; 9 bases are shared with TRBD2. CDR1 is MNHNY and CDR2 is SVGAGI in the germline V gene (reference sequence). The CDR3 consists of 15 residues. The V segment lost 5 bases and the J segment 1 base; nucleotides outside the gene matches: 6. The DNA for the CDR3 is TGTGCCAGCAGTCAAGACAGCGGGAGGTCCTACGAGCAGTACTTC. It codes for CASSQDSGRSYEQYF.

V usage is TRBV7-3 and J usage is TRBJ2-1; 8 bases fit TRBD1. J gave up 0 bases and V 3 bases, and 1 base lay outside the gene matches. Germline assignment: CDR1 SGHTA and CDR2 FQGTGA. The CDR3 consists of 15 residues. The DNA of the CDR3 is TGTGCCAGCAGCTTCACAGGGGGCTCCTACAATGAGCAGTTCTTC. It translates to CASSFTGGSYNEQFF. Filled out from reference TRBV7-3 and TRBJ2-1, the complete variable domain reads GAGVSQTPSNKVTEKGKYVELRCDPISGHTALYWYRQSLGQGPEFLIYFQGTGAADDSGLPNDRFFAVRPEGSVSTLKIQRTERGDSAVYLCASSFTGGSYNEQFFGPGTRLTVL.

The sample holds a few counts of this clone. The chain links TRBV7-8 to TRBJ1-1, with no clear D. Trimming removed 3 bases at V and 6 bases at J, with 26 bases between. The CDR3 has 18 residues. Germline CDR1 and CDR2: SGHVS and FQNEAQ. The chain's CDR3 is CASSFTEAVPIKRAEAFF. DNA for the CDR3: TGTGCCAGCAGCTTCACCGAGGCCGTACCAATAAAACGAGCTGAAGCTTTCTTT.

Remarks on this clone: A read error is the likely source, as a far larger clone sits one nucleotide away. The CDR3, as DNA: TGTGTCAGCCACACAGTCTCCGTCCATGGCTACACCTTC. It codes for CVSHTVSVHGYTF. V is TRBV7-9 and J is TRBJ1-2, with no clear D. The germline V gene has CDR1 SEHNR and CDR2 FQNEAQ (reference sequence). The CDR3 extends over 13 amino acids.

The chain has TRBV18 and TRBJ2-4; D gene ambiguous. The CDR3 is 13 amino acids. The germline CDR1 and CDR2 sequences are KGHSH and LQKENI. The germline V and J ends were trimmed by 3 bases and 4 bases, with 7 bases remaining between them. Written as DNA, the CDR3 is TGTGCCAGCTCACCTCCTAGGAAAAACATTCAGTACTTC. Its translation is CASSPPRKNIQYF.

The rearrangement links TRBV6-5 to TRBJ1-2, with D uncertain. The CDR3 is 14 residues long. Germline assignment: CDR1 MNHEY and CDR2 SVGAGI. V lost 5 bases, J lost 3 bases, and 13 bases lay in between. The CDR3 region is CASSTIRPYYGYTF. The CDR3 coding sequence is TGTGCCAGCAGTACAATACGCCCATACTATGGCTACACCTTC.

This clone occurred a few times. Other DNA sequences in this sample translate to the same CDR3. The chain joins TRBV28 to TRBJ1-1; D perhaps matches TRBD1 (6 bases). Germline V gene data show CDR1 as MDHEN and CDR2 as SYDVKM. The V gene lost 4 bases and the J gene lost 1 base, with 10 bases spanning the gap. The CDR3 contains 14 residues. CDR3 bases: TGTGCCAGCAGTTCTACAGGGAGGAACACTGAAGCTTTCTTT. This sequence encodes CASSSTGRNTEAFF.

This clone has a single count. V usage is TRBV5-6 and J usage is TRBJ2-5; 11 nucleotides line up with TRBD2. Trimming cost V 4 bases and J 5 bases; bases outside gene matches: 7. The CDR3 sequence is 15 residues long. The germline CDR1 and CDR2 sequences are SGHDT and YYEEEE. The CDR3, as DNA: TGTGCCAGCAGCCGAACTAGCGGGAGAGTGGAGACCCAGTACTTC. Protein sequence: CASSRTSGRVETQYF.

Concerning this clone itself: This likely traces to a read error, being one base from a far larger clone. This chain's CDR3 is CAWSVLGHSQEAQYF. DNA for the CDR3: TGTGCCTGGAGTGTACTCGGACACAGCCAAGAGGCCCAGTACTTC. V usage is TRBV30 and J usage is TRBJ2-5; tentative D call: TRBD1 (5 bases). Germline-derived CDR1 and CDR2 are GTSNPN and SVGIG (reference sequence). The CDR3 spans 15 residues.

The genes are TRBV5-1 and TRBJ1-1; D is possibly TRBD1 (5 bases). Germline values: CDR1 SGHRS, CDR2 YFSETQ. The CDR3 covers 14 residues. V lost 1 base and J lost 3, with 10 bases in between. The CDR3 sequence: CASSLHWDDTEAFF. The DNA for the CDR3 is TGCGCCAGCAGCTTGCACTGGGACGACACTGAAGCTTTCTTT.

This chain uses TRBV5-6 with TRBJ2-5; D call uncertain. Germline V gene data show CDR1 as SGHDT and CDR2 as YYEEEE. The CDR3 sequence is 15 residues long. V was cut by 0 bases and J by 3 bases, with 12 bases left in between. The CDR3 reads CASSLVVGTEETQYF. The DNA for the CDR3 is TGTGCCAGCAGCTTGGTGGTGGGCACGGAAGAGACCCAGTACTTC.

CDR3: CASSKQGLDSGNTIYF. CDR3 nucleotides: TGTGCCAGCAGCAAACAGGGCCTCGACTCTGGAAACACCATATATTTT. V gene TRBV7-9 combines with J gene TRBJ1-3; D is perhaps TRBD1 (6 bases). CDR3 length: 16 residues. Looked up from germline, CDR1 is SEHNR and CDR2 is FQNEAQ (reference sequence). Between the trimmed V and J ends, which lost 5 bases and 0 bases, there was a span of 14 bases.